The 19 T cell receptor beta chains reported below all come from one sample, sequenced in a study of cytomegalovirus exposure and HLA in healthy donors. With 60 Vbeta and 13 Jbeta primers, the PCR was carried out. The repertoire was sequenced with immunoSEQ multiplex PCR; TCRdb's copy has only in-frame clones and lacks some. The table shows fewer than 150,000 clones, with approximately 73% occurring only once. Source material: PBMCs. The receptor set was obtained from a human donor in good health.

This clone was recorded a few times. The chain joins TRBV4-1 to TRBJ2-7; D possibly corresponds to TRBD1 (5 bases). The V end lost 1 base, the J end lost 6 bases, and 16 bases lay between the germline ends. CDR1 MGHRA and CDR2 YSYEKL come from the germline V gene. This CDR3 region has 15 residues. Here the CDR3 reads CASSQAGAGRGEQYF. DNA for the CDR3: TGCGCCAGCAGCCAAGCTGGGGCAGGAAGGGGCGAGCAGTACTTC.

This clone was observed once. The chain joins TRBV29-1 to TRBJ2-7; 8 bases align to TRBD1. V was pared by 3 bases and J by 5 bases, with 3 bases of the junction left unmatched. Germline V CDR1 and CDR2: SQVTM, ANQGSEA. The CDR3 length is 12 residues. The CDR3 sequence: CSVDSGGHEQYF. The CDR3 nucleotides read TGCAGCGTTGATTCAGGGGGCCACGAGCAGTACTTC.

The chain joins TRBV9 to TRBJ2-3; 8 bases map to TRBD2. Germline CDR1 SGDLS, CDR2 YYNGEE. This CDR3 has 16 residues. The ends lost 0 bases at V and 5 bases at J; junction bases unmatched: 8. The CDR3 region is CASSVGVSGGIDTQYF. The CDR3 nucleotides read TGTGCCAGCAGCGTAGGGGTGTCGGGGGGGATAGATACGCAGTATTTT.

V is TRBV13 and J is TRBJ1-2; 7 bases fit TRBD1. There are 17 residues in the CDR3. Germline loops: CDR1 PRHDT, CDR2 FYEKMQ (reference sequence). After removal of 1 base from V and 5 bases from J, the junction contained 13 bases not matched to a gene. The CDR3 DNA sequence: TGTGCCAGCAGCTTAGCTAGGGACAGATCTCACTGGTATGGCTACACCTTC. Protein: CASSLARDRSHWYGYTF.

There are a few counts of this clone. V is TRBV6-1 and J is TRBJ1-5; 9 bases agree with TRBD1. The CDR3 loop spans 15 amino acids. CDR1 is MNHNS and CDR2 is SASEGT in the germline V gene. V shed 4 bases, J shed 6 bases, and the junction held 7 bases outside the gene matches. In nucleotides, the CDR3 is TGTGCCAGCAGTGTTTCCGGGACAGGGAGTCAGCCCCAGCATTTT. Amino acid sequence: CASSVSGTGSQPQHF.

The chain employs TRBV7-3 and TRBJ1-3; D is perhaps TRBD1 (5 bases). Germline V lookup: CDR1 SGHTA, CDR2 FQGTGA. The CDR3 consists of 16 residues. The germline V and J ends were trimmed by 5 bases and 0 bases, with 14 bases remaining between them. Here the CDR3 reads CASSRSTVSSGNTIYF. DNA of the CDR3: TGTGCCAGCAGCCGGTCGACAGTAAGCTCTGGAAACACCATATATTTT.

CDR3 loop: CASSFTEGLAYNEQFF. CDR3 in DNA: TGTGCCAGCAGTTTCACCGAGGGACTAGCTTACAATGAGCAGTTCTTC. The chain couples TRBV6-5 to TRBJ2-1, with 9 nucleotides matching TRBD2. Trimming took 4 bases from V and 4 from J; bases not matched to a gene: 8. This CDR3 comprises 16 residues. Germline CDR1 reads MNHEY; CDR2 reads SVGAGI.

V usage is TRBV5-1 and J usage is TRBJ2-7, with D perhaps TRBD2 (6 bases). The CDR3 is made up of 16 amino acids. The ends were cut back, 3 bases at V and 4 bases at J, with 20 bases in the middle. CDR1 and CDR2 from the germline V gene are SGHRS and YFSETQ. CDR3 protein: CASSSVWLAAPYEQYF. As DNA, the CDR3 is TGCGCCAGCAGCTCCGTTTGGTTAGCGGCCCCATACGAGCAGTACTTC. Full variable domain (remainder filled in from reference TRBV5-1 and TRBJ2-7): KAGVTQTPRYLIKTRGQQVTLSCSPISGHRSVSWYQQTPGQGLQFLFEYFSETQRNKGNFPGRFSGRQFSNSRSEMNVSTLELGDSALYLCASSSVWLAAPYEQYFGPGTRLTVT.

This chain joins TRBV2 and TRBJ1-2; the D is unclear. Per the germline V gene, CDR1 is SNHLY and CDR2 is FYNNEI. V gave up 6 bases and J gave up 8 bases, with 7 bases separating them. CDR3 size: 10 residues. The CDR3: CASRGGGYTF. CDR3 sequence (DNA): TGTGCCAGCAGGGGAGGGGGCTACACCTTC.

The DNA for the CDR3 is TGTGCCAGCACCCCAGGGGGCGTTGACTATGGCTACACCTTC. Translating gives CASTPGGVDYGYTF. The rearrangement links TRBV28 to TRBJ1-2; 8 bases agree with TRBD1. J gave up 3 bases and V 7 bases, and 7 bases lay outside the gene matches. This CDR3 is 14 amino acids long. CDR1 MDHEN and CDR2 SYDVKM come from the germline V gene.

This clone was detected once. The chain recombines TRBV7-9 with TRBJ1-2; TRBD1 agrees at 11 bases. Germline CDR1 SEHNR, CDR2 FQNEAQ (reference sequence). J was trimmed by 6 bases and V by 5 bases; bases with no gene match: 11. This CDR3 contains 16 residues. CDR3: CASSRLLRDRGNGYTF. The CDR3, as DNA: TGTGCCAGCAGCCGCCTTCTCCGGGACAGGGGGAATGGCTACACCTTC. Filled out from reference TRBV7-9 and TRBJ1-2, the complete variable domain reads DTGVSQNPRHKITKRGQNVTFRCDPISEHNRLYWYRQTLGQGPEFLTYFQNEAQLEKSRLLSDRFSAERPKGSFSTLEIQRTEQGDSAMYLCASSRLLRDRGNGYTFGSGTRLTVV.

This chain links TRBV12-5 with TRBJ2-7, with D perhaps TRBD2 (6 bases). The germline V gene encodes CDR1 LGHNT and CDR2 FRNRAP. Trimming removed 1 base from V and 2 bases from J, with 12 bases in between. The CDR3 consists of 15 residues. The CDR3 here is CASGLARDFAYEQYF. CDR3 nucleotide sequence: TGTGCTAGTGGTTTGGCGCGGGACTTTGCCTACGAGCAGTACTTC. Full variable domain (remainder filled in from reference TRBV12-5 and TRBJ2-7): DARVTQTPRHKVTEMGQEVTMRCQPILGHNTVFWYRQTMMQGLELLAYFRNRAPLDDSGMPKDRFSAEMPDATLATLKIQPSEPRDSAVYFCASGLARDFAYEQYFGPGTRLTVT.

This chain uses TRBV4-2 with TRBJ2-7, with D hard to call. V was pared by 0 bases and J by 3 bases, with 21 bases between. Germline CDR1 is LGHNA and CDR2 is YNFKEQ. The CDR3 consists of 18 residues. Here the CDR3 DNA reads TGTGCCAGCAGCCAAGATTTGGCAGGCTCTAATCTCAACTACGAGCAGTACTTC. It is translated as CASSQDLAGSNLNYEQYF.

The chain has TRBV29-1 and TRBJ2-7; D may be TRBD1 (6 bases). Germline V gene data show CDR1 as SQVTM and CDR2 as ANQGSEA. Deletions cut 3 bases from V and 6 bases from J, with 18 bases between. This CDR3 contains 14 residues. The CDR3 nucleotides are TGCAGCGTTGAGATGGGGTATACAGGGATCGAGCAGTACTTC. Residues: CSVEMGYTGIEQYF.

CDR3 bases: TGTGCCAGCAGTTTACGGGGGACAGGGGAACCCTACGAGCAGTACTTC. Protein: CASSLRGTGEPYEQYF. This chain joins TRBV27 and TRBJ2-7, with TRBD1 matching over 10 bases. The ends lost 2 bases at V and 2 bases at J; junction bases unmatched: 6. The CDR3 consists of 16 residues. Germline V gives CDR1 MNHEY, CDR2 SMNVEV (reference sequence).

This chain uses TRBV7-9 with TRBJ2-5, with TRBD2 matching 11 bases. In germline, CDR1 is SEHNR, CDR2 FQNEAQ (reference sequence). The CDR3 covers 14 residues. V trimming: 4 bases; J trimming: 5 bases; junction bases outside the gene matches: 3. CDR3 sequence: CASSSPSGRETQYF. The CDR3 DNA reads TGTGCCAGCAGCTCCCCTAGCGGGAGGGAGACCCAGTACTTC.

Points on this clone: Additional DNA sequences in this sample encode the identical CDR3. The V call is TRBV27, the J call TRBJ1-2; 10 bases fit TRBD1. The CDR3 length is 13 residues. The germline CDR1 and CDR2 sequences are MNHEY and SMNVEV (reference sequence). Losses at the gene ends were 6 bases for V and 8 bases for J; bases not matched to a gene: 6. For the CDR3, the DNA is TGTGCCAGCAGCCTGGACAGGGGGTACGGCTACACCTTC. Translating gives CASSLDRGYGYTF.

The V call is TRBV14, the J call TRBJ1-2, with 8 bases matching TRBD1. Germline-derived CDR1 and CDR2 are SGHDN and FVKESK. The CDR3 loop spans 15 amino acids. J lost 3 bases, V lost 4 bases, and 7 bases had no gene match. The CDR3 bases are TGTGCCAGCAGCCGCAGGCGGGGACAGGACTATGGCTACACCTTC. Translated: CASSRRRGQDYGYTF.

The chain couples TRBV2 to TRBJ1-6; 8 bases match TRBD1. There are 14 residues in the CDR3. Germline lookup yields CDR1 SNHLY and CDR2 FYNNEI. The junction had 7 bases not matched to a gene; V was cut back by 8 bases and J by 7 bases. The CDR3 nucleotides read TGTGCCAGCGGACAGGGCCTCGGGAATTCACCCCTCCACTTT. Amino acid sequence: CASGQGLGNSPLHF.